This T cell receptor (beta chain) was recovered during a study of cytomegalovirus exposure and HLA in healthy donors. Study at large: Later, an analysis reported that the 120 or so validation repertoires had used the same platform as the approximately 660 first-cohort repertoires.

About this clone: Its antigen remains unidentified.

Sequenced by immunoSEQ multiplex PCR; TCRdb stores in-frame clones only, minus some. The repertoire includes about 49,000 clones, around 91% of them detected once, and 1.4% sits in the top ten. Findings and caveats of the study: The study listed roughly 150 cytomegalovirus-associated TCR beta chains. The tendency of first-cohort TCR clusters to co-occur in the 120 or so validation repertoires emerged from a later analysis.

The TCR comes from a man aged 18-30 years in good health and CMV-seronegative. Sequenced: PBMCs.

The CDR3 loop reads CASSSLTSGRDTQYF. The DNA for the CDR3 is TGTGCCAGCAGCTCACTGACTAGCGGGAGGGATACGCAGTATTTT. V usage is TRBV5-6 and J usage is TRBJ2-3, with 13 bases identical to TRBD2. Trimming at V came to 3 bases and at J to 6 bases, leaving 4 bases not matched to a gene. Germline V gene sequence: CDR1 SGHDT, CDR2 YYEEEE. This CDR3 comprises 15 residues.